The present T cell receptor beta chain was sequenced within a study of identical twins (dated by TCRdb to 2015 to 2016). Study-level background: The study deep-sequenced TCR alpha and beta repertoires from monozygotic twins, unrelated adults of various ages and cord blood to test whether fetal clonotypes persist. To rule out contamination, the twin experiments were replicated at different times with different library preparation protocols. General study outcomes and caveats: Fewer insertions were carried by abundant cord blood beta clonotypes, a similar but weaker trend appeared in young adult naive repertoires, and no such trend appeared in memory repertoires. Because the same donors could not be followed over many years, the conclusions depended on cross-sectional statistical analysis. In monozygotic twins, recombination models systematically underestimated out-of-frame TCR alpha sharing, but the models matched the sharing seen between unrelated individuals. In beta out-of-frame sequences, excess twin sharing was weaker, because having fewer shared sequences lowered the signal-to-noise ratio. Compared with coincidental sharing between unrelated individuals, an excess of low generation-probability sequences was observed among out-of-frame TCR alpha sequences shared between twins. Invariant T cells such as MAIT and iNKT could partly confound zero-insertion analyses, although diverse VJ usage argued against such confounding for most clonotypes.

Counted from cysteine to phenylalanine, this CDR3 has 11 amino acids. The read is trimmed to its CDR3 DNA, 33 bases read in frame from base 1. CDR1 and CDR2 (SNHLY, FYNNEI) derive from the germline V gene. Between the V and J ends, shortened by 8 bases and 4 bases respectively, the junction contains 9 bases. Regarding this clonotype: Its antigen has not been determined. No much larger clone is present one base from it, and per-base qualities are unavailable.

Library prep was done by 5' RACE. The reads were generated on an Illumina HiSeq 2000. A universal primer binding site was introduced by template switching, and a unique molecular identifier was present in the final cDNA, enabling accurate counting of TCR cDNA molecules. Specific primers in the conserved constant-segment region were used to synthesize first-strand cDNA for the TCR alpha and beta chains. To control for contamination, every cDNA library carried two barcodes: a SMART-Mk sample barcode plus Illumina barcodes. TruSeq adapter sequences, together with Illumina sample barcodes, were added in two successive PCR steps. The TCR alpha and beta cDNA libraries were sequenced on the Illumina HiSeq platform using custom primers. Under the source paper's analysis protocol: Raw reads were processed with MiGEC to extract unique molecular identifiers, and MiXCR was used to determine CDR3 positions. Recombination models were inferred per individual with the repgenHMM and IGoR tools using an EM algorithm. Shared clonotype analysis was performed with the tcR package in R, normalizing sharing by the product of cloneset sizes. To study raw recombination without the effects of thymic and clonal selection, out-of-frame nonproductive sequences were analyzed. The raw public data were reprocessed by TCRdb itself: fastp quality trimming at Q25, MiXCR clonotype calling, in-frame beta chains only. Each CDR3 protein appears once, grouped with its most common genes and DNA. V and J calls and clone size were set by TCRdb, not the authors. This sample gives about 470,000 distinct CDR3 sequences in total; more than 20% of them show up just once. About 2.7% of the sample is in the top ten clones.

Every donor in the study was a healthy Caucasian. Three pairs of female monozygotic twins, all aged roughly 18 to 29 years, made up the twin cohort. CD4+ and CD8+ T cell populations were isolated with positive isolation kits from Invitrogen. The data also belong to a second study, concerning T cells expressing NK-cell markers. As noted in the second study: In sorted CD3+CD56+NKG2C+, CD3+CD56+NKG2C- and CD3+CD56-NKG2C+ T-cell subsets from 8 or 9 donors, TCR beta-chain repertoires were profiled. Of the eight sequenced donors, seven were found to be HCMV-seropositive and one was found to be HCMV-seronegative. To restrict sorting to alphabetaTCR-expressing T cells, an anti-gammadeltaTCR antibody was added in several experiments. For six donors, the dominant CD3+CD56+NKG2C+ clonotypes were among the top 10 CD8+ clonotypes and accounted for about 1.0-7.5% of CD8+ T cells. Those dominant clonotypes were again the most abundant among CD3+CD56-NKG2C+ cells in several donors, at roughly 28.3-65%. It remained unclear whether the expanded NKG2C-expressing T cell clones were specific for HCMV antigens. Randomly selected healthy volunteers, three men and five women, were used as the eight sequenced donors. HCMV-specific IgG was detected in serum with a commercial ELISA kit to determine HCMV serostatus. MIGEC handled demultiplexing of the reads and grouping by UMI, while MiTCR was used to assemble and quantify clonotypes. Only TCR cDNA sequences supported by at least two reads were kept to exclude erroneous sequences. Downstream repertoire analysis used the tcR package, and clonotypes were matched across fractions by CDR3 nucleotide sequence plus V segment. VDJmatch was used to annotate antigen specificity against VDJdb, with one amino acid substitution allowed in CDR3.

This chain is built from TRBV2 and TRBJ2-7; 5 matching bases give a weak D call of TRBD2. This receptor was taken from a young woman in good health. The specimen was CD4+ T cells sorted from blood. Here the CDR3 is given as CASASGYEQYF. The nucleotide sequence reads TGTGCCAGCGCATCGGGATACGAGCAGTACTTC. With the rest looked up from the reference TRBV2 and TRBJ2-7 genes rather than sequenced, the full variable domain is EPEVTQTPSHQVTQMGQEVILRCVPISNHLYFYWYRQILGQKVEFLVSFYNNEISEKSEIFDDQFSVERPDGSNFTLKIRSTKLEDSAMYFCASASGYEQYFGPGTRLTVT.